This T cell receptor (beta chain) is from a study of T cell responses to AZD1222 COVID-19 vaccine. Whole-study context: Pooled in the analysis were second doses at about 4 or about 12 weeks. Study conclusions and caveats: Clonal diversity was possibly underestimated, and white British individuals and females predominated among donors. Recipients of AZD1222 seropositive at baseline numbered only six or seven.

This clone was counted only a few times. The antigen remains undetermined. CDR1 and CDR2 (germline): MNHEY, SVGAGI. The CDR3 length is 15 residues. V lost 0 bases to trimming and J lost 1 base, with 7 bases between them. Produced via immunoSEQ multiplex PCR; TCRdb's table is partial and in-frame only. Of about 130,000 clones listed, roughly nine tenths are singletons. The receptor comes from an adult in good health. The rearrangement joins TRBV6-5 to TRBJ2-4; D not certain. The starting material was peripheral blood, obtained on day 0 of AZD1222 vaccination. CDR3 nucleotides: TGTGCCAGCAGTTACTCTGCTGGGGCCAAAAACATTCAGTACTTC. It specifies CASSYSAGAKNIQYF.